The rows below give T cell receptor beta chains drawn from one sample of a study of post-analysis software for immune sequencing data. TCRdb reprocessed the PCR reads via MiXCR and lists one record per CDR3 protein. This sample has almost 700,000 distinct CDR3 sequences, with 55% to 70% found just once. Material for sequencing was blood. These receptors originate from a girl between 2 and 10 years old with multiple sclerosis. CDR3s include the opening cysteine and the closing phenylalanine or tryptophan. Each record gives: D gene, clone size, V gene, J gene, CDR3 protein, CDR3 DNA. D genes are given only for firm matches. Some rows mark clone size as missing; the rest say once, few, many or name a class of expanded clone.

-	-	TRBV12-3/TRBV12-4	TRBJ2-5	CASSSPAETQYF	TGTGCCAGCAGCTCCCCCGCAGAGACCCAGTACTTC
TRBD2	few	TRBV30	TRBJ2-3	CAWSDGLATLTDTQYF	TGTGCCTGGAGCGATGGACTAGCTACACTCACAGATACGCAGTATTTT
TRBD2	-	TRBV7-2	TRBJ2-1	CASSLLAGAVYNEQFF	TGTGCCAGCAGCTTACTAGCGGGGGCCGTCTACAATGAGCAGTTCTTC
-	few	TRBV20-1	TRBJ2-1	CSARRPGIRGNEQFF	TGCAGTGCTAGGAGGCCAGGGATAAGGGGAAATGAGCAGTTCTTC
-	-	TRBV29-1	TRBJ2-1	CSGLGGVAYNEQFF	TGCAGCGGGCTTGGAGGGGTGGCCTACAATGAGCAGTTCTTC
TRBD1	once	TRBV7-9	TRBJ1-4	CASSLEDDWRTGWINEKLFF	TGTGCCAGCAGCTTAGAGGACGATTGGAGGACAGGGTGGATCAATGAAAAACTGTTTTTT
-	-	TRBV5-1	TRBJ2-1	CASSLELSLYNEQFF	TGCGCCAGCAGCTTGGAACTTTCACTCTACAATGAGCAGTTCTTC
-	-	TRBV12-3/TRBV12-4	TRBJ1-6	CASRPRNSPLHF	TGTGCCAGCAGACCTAGAAATTCACCCCTCCACTTT
TRBD1	-	TRBV11-2	TRBJ1-6	CASSLGGQGDNSPLHF	TGCGCCAGCAGCTTAGGGGGACAGGGAGATAATTCACCCCTCCACTTT
-	-	TRBV10-2	TRBJ2-5	CASSGAGWEQYF	TGCGCCAGCAGTGGAGCAGGCTGGGAGCAGTACTTC
-	-	TRBV4-3	TRBJ2-7	CASRGDNEQYF	TGCGCCAGCAGAGGGGATAACGAGCAGTACTTC
-	-	TRBV11-2	TRBJ2-1	CAGTFPGQYNEQFF	TGTGCCGGCACCTTCCCCGGGCAGTACAATGAGCAGTTCTTC
-	-	TRBV29-1	TRBJ1-1	CSVAPRRGQGTEAFF	TGCAGCGTCGCTCCTCGCCGGGGGCAGGGCACTGAAGCTTTCTTT
-	-	TRBV5-1	TRBJ1-4	CASSLGQLNEKLFF	TGCGCCAGCAGCTTGGGACAGCTCAATGAAAAACTGTTTTTT
-	-	TRBV7-2	TRBJ2-1	CASSFRLEPYNEQFF	TGTGCCAGCAGCTTTCGACTAGAGCCCTACAATGAGCAGTTCTTC
TRBD1	-	TRBV7-3	TRBJ1-2	CASSCLEGQGIYGYTF	TGTGCCAGCAGCTGCCTTGAGGGACAGGGTATTTATGGCTACACCTTC
-	few	TRBV6-6	TRBJ2-3	CASGDSTDTQYF	TGTGCCAGCGGGGACTCCACAGATACGCAGTATTTT
-	-	TRBV25-1	TRBJ1-6	CAGSELPGNSPLHF	TGTGCTGGCAGTGAATTACCCGGGAATTCACCCCTCCACTTT
-	-	TRBV18	TRBJ1-5	CASSPLPGNQPQHF	TGTGCCAGCTCACCGTTACCGGGCAATCAGCCCCAGCATTTT
-	-	TRBV4-2	TRBJ1-2	CASRQDPSSNYGYTF	TGTGCCAGCAGACAAGATCCCAGCTCTAACTATGGCTACACCTTC